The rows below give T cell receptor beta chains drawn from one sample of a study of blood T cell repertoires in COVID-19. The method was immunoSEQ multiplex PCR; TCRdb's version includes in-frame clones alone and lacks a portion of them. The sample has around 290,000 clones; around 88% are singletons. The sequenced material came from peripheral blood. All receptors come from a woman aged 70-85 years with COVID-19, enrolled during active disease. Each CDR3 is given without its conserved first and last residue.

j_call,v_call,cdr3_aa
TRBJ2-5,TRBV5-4,ASGTKGRLAAGKKETQY
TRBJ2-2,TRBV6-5,ASSYFPRDTGELF
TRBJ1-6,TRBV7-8,ASSLAGTGYNSPLH
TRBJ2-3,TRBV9,ASSVRGFTDTQY
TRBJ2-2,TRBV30,AWSEAVTTGELF
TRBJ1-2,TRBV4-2,ASSQDRGSEDGYT
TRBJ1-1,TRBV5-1,ASSGDRADTEAF
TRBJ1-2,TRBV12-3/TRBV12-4,ASSPQGYGYT
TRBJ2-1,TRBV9,ASSVATEDEQF
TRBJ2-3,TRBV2,ASRAQPIGTDTQY
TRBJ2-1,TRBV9,ASSPHGGPDNEQF
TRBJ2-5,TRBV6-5,ASSYGRGGEETQY
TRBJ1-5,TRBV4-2,ASSQPGFNQPQH
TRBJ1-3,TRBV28,ASIGTLGAPGNTIY
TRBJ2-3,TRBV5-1,ASSLGTISDTQY
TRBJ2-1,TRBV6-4,ASSDSGLAGNEQF
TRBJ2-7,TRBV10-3,AIRDRDNLLYEQY
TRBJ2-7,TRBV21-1,ASSYYKGQFYEQY
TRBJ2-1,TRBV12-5,ASGPGQRQGPRSYNEQF
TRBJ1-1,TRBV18,ASSPQGIAEAF
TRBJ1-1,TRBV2,ARGQRNTEAF
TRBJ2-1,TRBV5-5,ASSPQDSLRYNEQF
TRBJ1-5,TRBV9,ASSPSTGQPQH
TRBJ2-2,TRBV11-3,ASSLGGTSGLHTGELF
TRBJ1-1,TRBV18,ASSPQDRNTEAF